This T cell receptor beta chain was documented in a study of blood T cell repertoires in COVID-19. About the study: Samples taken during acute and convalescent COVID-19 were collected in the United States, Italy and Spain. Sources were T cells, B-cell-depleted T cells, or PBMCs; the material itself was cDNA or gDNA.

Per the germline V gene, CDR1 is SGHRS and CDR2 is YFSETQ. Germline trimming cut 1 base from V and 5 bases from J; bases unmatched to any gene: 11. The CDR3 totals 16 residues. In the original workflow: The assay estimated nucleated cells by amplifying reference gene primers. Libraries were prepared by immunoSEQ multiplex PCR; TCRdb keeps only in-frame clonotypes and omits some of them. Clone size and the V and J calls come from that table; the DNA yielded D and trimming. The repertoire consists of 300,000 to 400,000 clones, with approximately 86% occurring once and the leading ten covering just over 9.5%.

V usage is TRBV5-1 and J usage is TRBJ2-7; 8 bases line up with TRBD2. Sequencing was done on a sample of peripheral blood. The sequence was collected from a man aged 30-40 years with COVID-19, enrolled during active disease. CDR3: CASSLSAGTSSHEQYF. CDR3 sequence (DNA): TGCGCCAGCAGCTTGTCGGCCGGGACTAGTTCCCACGAGCAGTACTTC.